Listed here are 11 T cell receptor beta chains from one sample, sequenced in a study of CD8+ T cells in alopecia areata. In each case, RNA was isolated and then reverse transcribed into cDNA as the sequencing template. The data were produced by immunoSEQ multiplex PCR, yet TCRdb's version contains in-frame clones alone and is incomplete. The repertoire holds a few hundred thousand clones, with about 57% as singletons. Specified treatment: oral pan-JAK inhibitor, 5-10 mg twice daily. The specimen comprised CD4+ T cells sorted from blood, sampled at week 4, from a patient treated with tofacitinib. The origin of the receptors is a human donor with alopecia areata.

The chain combines TRBV5-6 with TRBJ2-3; D remains unclear. This CDR3 is built from 13 residues. V was shortened by 4 bases and J by 0 bases, with 6 bases between the two germline ends. Germline loops: CDR1 SGHDT, CDR2 YYEEEE. The CDR3 nucleotides read TGTGCCAGCAGCATAACGAGCACAGATACGCAGTATTTT. It yields the protein CASSITSTDTQYF.

This clone turned up a few times. V usage is TRBV6-6 and J usage is TRBJ1-2; D call uncertain. Per germline, CDR1 MNHNY and CDR2 SVGAGI (reference sequence). The CDR3 sequence is 11 residues long. V was clipped by 4 bases and J by 8 bases, with 8 bases between them. CDR3 sequence: CASSSFLGYTF. Written as DNA, the CDR3 is TGTGCCAGCAGTTCATTCTTGGGCTACACCTTC.

The chain is built from TRBV7-8 and TRBJ2-1; TRBD1 matches at 7 bases. Trimming removed 1 base from V and 3 bases from J; junction bases left unmatched: 9. CDR1 is SGHVS, CDR2 FQNEAQ, per germline. This CDR3 has 17 amino acids. The CDR3: CASSLVIGQVNYNEQFF. Here the CDR3 DNA reads TGTGCCAGCAGCTTAGTCATCGGACAGGTGAACTACAATGAGCAGTTCTTC. The full variable domain, rest sourced from reference TRBV7-8 and TRBJ2-1, is GAGVSQSPRYKVAKRGQDVALRCDPISGHVSLFWYQQALGQGPEFLTYFQNEAQLDKSGLPSDRFFAERPEGSVSTLKIQRTQQEDSAVYLCASSLVIGQVNYNEQFFGPGTRLTVL.

This clone has just a few counts. V and J are TRBV11-2 and TRBJ2-1; TRBD2 agrees at 7 bases. The CDR3 has 15 residues. The V segment lost 1 base and the J segment 9 bases; nucleotides outside the gene matches: 9. Germline CDR1 reads SGHAT; CDR2 reads FQNNGV. CDR3 nucleotides: TGTGCCAGCAGCTTAGGAAGCGGGGCCAATGGTGAGCAGTTCTTC. Translating gives CASSLGSGANGEQFF.

The sample holds a few counts of this clone. The chain joins TRBV5-1 to TRBJ2-3; no clear D. Trimming removed 1 base from V and 6 bases from J, with 18 bases in between. Germline lookup yields CDR1 SGHRS and CDR2 YFSETQ. CDR3 length equals 16 residues. The CDR3 sequence: CASSLFTARPTDTQYF. The CDR3 nucleotides read TGCGCCAGCAGCTTGTTCACGGCCAGACCCACGGATACGCAGTATTTT.

This clone was seen only a few times. The chain recombines TRBV7-9 with TRBJ2-6; 8 bases line up with TRBD1. The CDR3 is 19 residues long. Germline V gene sequence: CDR1 SEHNR, CDR2 FQNEAQ (reference sequence). V lost 1 base to trimming and J lost 4 bases; unmatched junction nucleotides: 12. The CDR3 is CASSLGQGRGKSGANVLTF. CDR3 DNA sequence: TGTGCCAGCAGCTTAGGACAGGGGCGCGGCAAGTCCGGGGCCAACGTCCTGACTTTC. The variable domain in full, completed from reference TRBV7-9 and TRBJ2-6, reads DTGVSQNPRHKITKRGQNVTFRCDPISEHNRLYWYRQTLGQGPEFLTYFQNEAQLEKSRLLSDRFSAERPKGSFSTLEIQRTEQGDSAMYLCASSLGQGRGKSGANVLTFGAGSRLTVL.

J is TRBJ2-2 and V is TRBV30, with 10 bases that match TRBD1. The CDR3 totals 17 residues. In germline, CDR1 is GTSNPN, CDR2 SVGIG (reference sequence). Unmatched junction bases numbered 14, after V lost 3 bases and J lost 7 bases. CDR3 DNA sequence: TGTGCCTGGAGCCCCCCCGACAGGGGGCGATTTAACGGGGAGCTGTTTTTT. Translation gives CAWSPPDRGRFNGELFF.

The genes are TRBV5-1 and TRBJ1-2; D is unresolved. The CDR3 is made up of 15 amino acids. Trimming stripped 0 bases from V and 0 bases from J, with 9 bases between. Germline CDR1 is SGHRS and CDR2 is YFSETQ. The CDR3 sequence is CASSLDGQPNYGYTF. The DNA of the CDR3 is TGCGCCAGCAGCTTGGACGGGCAGCCTAACTATGGCTACACCTTC.

This clone came up a few times. The rearrangement joins TRBV7-9 to TRBJ2-7; no reliable D call. V shed 1 base and J shed 3 bases, with 10 bases lying between them. This CDR3 comprises 14 residues. CDR1 is SEHNR, CDR2 FQNEAQ, per germline (reference sequence). The CDR3 coding sequence is TGTGCCAGCAGCTTAGGACCGCCTGTCTACGAGCAGTACTTC. Amino acid sequence: CASSLGPPVYEQYF.

The chain employs TRBV29-1 and TRBJ2-3, with D tentatively TRBD1 (6 bases). The CDR3 has 14 amino acids. Between the trimmed V and J ends, which lost 3 bases and 0 bases, there was a span of 10 bases. CDR1 and CDR2 from the germline V gene are SQVTM and ANQGSEA. This CDR3 is CSVDQGQSTDTQYF. The CDR3 DNA sequence: TGCAGCGTTGACCAGGGGCAGAGCACAGATACGCAGTATTTT.

The chain is built from TRBV2 and TRBJ2-7; maybe TRBD2 (5 bases). Germline CDR1 and CDR2: SNHLY and FYNNEI. The CDR3 consists of 15 residues. Between the trimmed V and J ends, which lost 4 bases and 0 bases, there was a span of 13 bases. The CDR3 nucleotides read TGTGCCAGCAGTGGAGTTGGAGGCGGCTCCTACGAGCAGTACTTC. This translates into CASSGVGGGSYEQYF.